Sequencing of this T cell receptor beta chain was carried out in a study of T cell changes during pregnancy in multiple sclerosis. Method: immunoSEQ multiplex PCR; TCRdb's copy keeps in-frame clones and lacks some. The sample has 35,000 or so clones, around nine tenths seen once. This clone was counted once. The CDR3 length is 16 residues. The V gene end was trimmed by 3 bases and the J gene end by 0 bases; junction bases not matched to a gene: 7. In germline, CDR1 is SGHNT, CDR2 YYREEE (reference sequence). The sample consisted of CD8+ T cells from peripheral blood mononuclear cells, taken in the third trimester of pregnancy. The TCR originated in a female donor with multiple sclerosis, enrolled in a pregnancy study. The chain couples TRBV5-4 to TRBJ2-3, with TRBD2 matching 7 bases. The chain's CDR3 is CASSSPLATSTDTQYF. CDR3 in DNA: TGTGCCAGCAGCTCACCACTAGCGACTAGCACAGATACGCAGTATTTT. Supplemented by reference TRBV5-4 and TRBJ2-3, the full variable domain reads ETGVTQSPTHLIKTRGQQVTLRCSSQSGHNTVSWYQQALGQGPQFIFQYYREEENGRGNFPPRFSGLQFPNYSSELNVNALELDDSALYLCASSSPLATSTDTQYFGPGTRLTVL.